This TCR beta chain was found in a study of T cells in Graves' hyperthyroidism and ophthalmopathy (dated by TCRdb to between 2018 and 2021). Describing the broader study: Peripheral blood was sampled at the time of initial diagnosis, prior to any treatment. Whether ophthalmopathy could be predicted prospectively was tested in an independent validation cohort made up of 18 hyperthyroidism patients plus 17 patients who later progressed to ophthalmopathy. The roughly 90 discovery patients were divided at random into training and test sets in a 7:3 ratio. After blood sampling, hyperthyroidism patients were treated with methimazole at a starting dose of 30 mg daily, and ophthalmopathy patients were treated with high-dose intravenous methylprednisolone. Thyroid tissue and blood T-cell repertoires from roughly six Graves' hyperthyroidism patients were also compared in the study. According to the paper, TCR Vbeta CDR3 sequencing was carried out on 135 peripheral blood samples, which came from fewer than 50 ophthalmopathy, around 74 hyperthyroidism and approximately 17 progressor patients. To identify TCR V-J signatures that set the groups apart, the researchers used a discovery cohort of 100 patients, made up of under 45 with Graves' ophthalmopathy and 57 with stable Graves' hyperthyroidism. Points the paper makes about the study in general: Ophthalmopathy was separated from stable hyperthyroidism by a 13 V-J signature model, with approximately 89% sensitivity and roughly 81% specificity obtained in cross-validation and 80%/75% obtained in testing. Sample size was not statistically predetermined, and investigators were not blinded to group allocation. Blood samples also contained most of the expanded thyroid clonotypes (frequency above 0.001), which suggests that blood repertoires may reflect thyroid immune responses. During validation, the model predicted progression to ophthalmopathy a median of approximately 7 months ahead of onset, with roughly 65% sensitivity and more than 72% specificity.

Stable Graves' hyperthyroidism was defined as no progression to ophthalmopathy during 18 months of follow-up. Hyperthyroidism patients were newly diagnosed, had a disease duration of under 2 months, and were aged 18 to 65 years. Exclusion was applied to patients with uncontrolled infections, other autoimmune diseases, pregnancy or lactation. Diagnoses were based on clinical symptoms, serum thyroxine and TRAb, thyroid ultrasound and orbital computed tomography. Ficoll-Paque density gradient centrifugation was used to isolate PBMCs from about 9.4 ml of fresh peripheral blood. Trizol reagent was used to extract total RNA, and RNA quality was then checked on an Agilent 2100 Bioanalyzer. The TCR beta CDR3 regions were amplified from the RNA transcripts. For the first round of RT-PCR on the TCR CDR3, the HTBI primer set was used together with the Qiagen OneStep RT-PCR kit. A second multiplex PCR round built the libraries, followed by size selection and purification. The libraries were sequenced on an Illumina HiSeq2000 using paired-end 100 bp reads. On the authors' methods: SOAPnuke was used to process the raw data, removing reads that contained adapters or uncalled bases, had a mean Phred below 15, or lacked an exact match to the constant primer or identifier. High-quality paired reads were merged using COPE v1.2.5, and each unique nucleotide sequence was defined as a clonotype. MiTCR v1.1 was used to align the clonotypes against IMGT TRBV, TRBD and TRBJ reference segments. Only V-J combinations with frequency above 0.0001, covering approximately 99% of repertoires, were analysed. A TCS score was defined as the ratio of F50 (clonal expansion) to E x V (chaos), with BLOSUM62-based TCRdist applied between CDR3 peptides within each V-J. Welch's t-statistics and random forest reduced 500 to 650 V-J features to roughly 13, which were used in a naive Bayes classifier (R e1071). Using fastp at Q25 and MiXCR, TCRdb reprocessed the public reads and kept productive beta chains. Identical CDR3 proteins give one entry, which carries the most common genes and DNA. TCRdb, not the original authors, processed these V and J calls. This sample is represented by hundreds of thousands of distinct CDR3 sequences; approximately 14% of them were singletons. Around 13% of the sample is held by the ten biggest clonotypes.

In the case of this clonotype: Its cognate antigen has yet to be identified. No base qualities exist here, and no much larger clone lies one base off it.

The V and J ends are trimmed by 3 bases and 4 bases, leaving 12 bases between them. CDR1 and CDR2 are drawn from the germline V gene: MDHEN, SYDVKM. The CDR3 sequence holds 14 residues, the cysteine and phenylalanine included. Only the CDR3 region is kept as DNA, spanning 42 bases read in frame from base 1. The origin of this receptor is a middle-aged woman with Graves' hyperthyroidism. The specimen was blood. In this chain, TRBV28 is recombined with TRBJ1-2; the D gene is perhaps TRBD1, on 5 matching bases. The CDR3 region has the sequence CASSLLWGTYGYTF. Read as DNA, the sequence is TGTGCCAGCAGTTTGCTCTGGGGGACCTATGGCTACACCTTC.